This T cell receptor beta chain was captured in a study of shared clonotypes between healthy human individuals (dated by TCRdb to 2018 to 2020). The study in broad terms: A couple of women and a few men aged 18 to 49 years were included in the cohort. For each donor, three plates each were used for CD4 naive and CD4 memory, two plates were used for CD8 naive, and one plate was used for CD8 memory. To estimate repertoire size and how much clonotypes are shared between individuals, the study performed deep sequencing of blood TCR repertoires from about five healthy adults. Different laboratories and diverse techniques were used to prepare libraries and sequence TCR repertoires, to increase sequencing depth and limit assay-specific biases. Per donor, leukapheresis produced somewhere between about 0.9 and 9 billion PBMCs.

What the authors observed across the whole study: Rarefaction of sorted-subset datasets indicated incomplete sequencing despite the large sequencing depth. Because the study included only a small number of donors, the genetic and exposure-history diversity represented was limited. Based on pairwise subsampling, the degree of clonotype sharing among donors was expected to be affected by sequencing depth. Clonotypes shared by all four sorted-subset donors showed higher generation probabilities than non-shared clonotypes. Around 5% of naive CD4, roughly 3.5% of naive CD8, approximately 2.2% of memory CD4, and 0.4% of memory CD8 clonotypes were shared across several donors. Naive subsets generally had larger estimated clonotype richness than memory subsets did. Sampling was limited to blood, and TCR repertoires in tissue likely differ from TCR repertoires in blood.

To note about this clone: It has no known antigen specificity. No much larger clonotype is one base removed from it; base qualities were not supplied.

TCR CDR3 regions were amplified from genomic DNA by multiplex PCR using the deep immunoSEQ assay. Extracted genomic DNA from each cell subset was distributed evenly across all wells of several immunoSEQ 96-well plates, and each plate was treated as a replicate. For sorted subsets, each replicate PCR was loaded with about 0.2 ug genomic DNA, equivalent to some 31,000 T cell genomes. Purified libraries were quantified with a Qubit 3.0 fluorometer, sized on a Bioanalyzer 2100, and re-quantified with the KAPA Library Quantification kit. Each immunoSEQ 96-well plate was sequenced on its own single-read 150-cycle Illumina NextSeq 550 flow cell. The authors processed their data as follows. Because only junctional sequences without quality scores were contained in the immunoSEQ output, filtering matching that applied to full-length reads could not be performed. To assign V/J genes and CDR3, sequences were annotated against IMGT germline references using PyIR, a Python wrapper for IgBLAST v1.9. Reads with weak V/J assignments (E-value above 1e-6), missing CDR3, stop codons, out-of-frame junctions, or ambiguous translated residues were removed. A V3J clonotype was defined by an identical inferred V gene, J gene, and CDR3 amino acid sequence. The percentage overlap between two repertoires was calculated by dividing the number of shared unique clonotypes by the size of the smaller repertoire. RTK rarefaction, the Chao1 estimator, and Recon v2.1 estimates of unobserved clonotypes were used to assess repertoire richness. Generation probabilities were computed with OLGA for all TCRbeta clonotypes obtained by the gDNA method from several donors. What TCRdb holds here is the immuneACCESS table cut down to in-frame rearrangements. Part of the clones is not present; checked against another copy, under half of the missing clones reflect an unresolved V gene, and the others are unexplained. Clone size and the V and J calls come from that table; the DNA yielded D and trimming. For this sample the table gives around 2.1 million clones, of which 93% were detected only once. Of the sample, more than 1.5% is held by the ten largest clones.

V trim: 8 bases; J trim: 3 bases; unmatched bases: 3. Taken from cysteine to phenylalanine, the CDR3 has 12 residues. Only the CDR3 DNA is retained, 36 bases long and in frame from the first base. CDR1 MNHNS and CDR2 SASEGT were looked up in the germline V gene. CD8 naive samples were CD45RO-negative cells positively selected for CCR7, giving a CD45RA+CCR7+ population that excluded TemRA cells. Donors were healthy HIV-negative adults with no recently reported acute infections or vaccinations. All donors were Caucasian adults living in Nashville, Tennessee, USA. After blood collection by leukapheresis, PBMCs were isolated using Ficoll-Histopaque density gradient centrifugation and then cryopreserved in the vapor phase of liquid nitrogen. Analytical flow cytometry was used to check the purity and quantity of each magnetically sorted T cell population. Genomic DNA was isolated from each sorted fraction and quantified by UV absorbance on a Nanodrop 2000c.

The TCR comes from a man between 18 and 29 years old in good health. Some clones in this sample may be carry-over from other donors' samples. The V and J genes are TRBV6-1 and TRBJ2-7; 8 central nucleotides agree with TRBD1. Sequenced sample: naive CD8+ T cells from PBMCs. The sample's cell subset or site label, in plain terms: CD45RA+CCR7+. The nucleotide sequence reads as follows: TGTGCCAGCGGAACAGGGGGCTACGAGCAGTACTTC. Protein translation: CASGTGGYEQYF.